A single sample gave rise to the 14 T cell receptor beta chains below, sequenced in a study of blood T cell repertoires in COVID-19. TCRdb's table, derived via immunoSEQ multiplex PCR, lists solely in-frame clones and lacks some. The profile shows about 100,000 clones, about 80% of them singletons. The sample taken for sequencing was peripheral blood. These TCRs come from a woman in her 70s with acute or convalescent COVID-19.

The V call is TRBV9, the J call TRBJ2-3; 7 nucleotides line up with TRBD1. The V gene end was trimmed by 4 bases and the J gene end by 0 bases; junction bases not matched to a gene: 11. CDR3 length: 17 amino acids. Germline V gene sequence: CDR1 SGDLS, CDR2 YYNGEE. The CDR3 spells CASSLRQGPPSTDTQYF. The CDR3 DNA reads TGTGCCAGCAGCCTCCGACAGGGACCTCCTAGCACAGATACGCAGTATTTT.

There are a few counts of this clone. V usage is TRBV2 and J usage is TRBJ1-6, with 8 bases identical to TRBD1. From germline, CDR1 is SNHLY and CDR2 FYNNEI. Trimming at V came to 6 bases and at J to 10 bases, leaving 11 bases not matched to a gene. The CDR3 spans 15 residues. CDR3 protein: CASSGVTGGLSPLHF. CDR3 bases: TGTGCCAGCAGCGGAGTAACAGGGGGATTGTCACCCCTCCACTTT.

The chain couples TRBV6-5 to TRBJ1-5, with no clear D. This CDR3 spans 14 amino acids. V was shortened by 6 bases and J by 0 bases, with 9 bases between the two germline ends. The V gene's germline CDR1 is MNHEY and CDR2 SVGAGI. CDR3 DNA sequence: TGTGCCAGCAGCCGACTAAATAGCAATCAGCCCCAGCATTTT. Protein product: CASSRLNSNQPQHF.

The chain is built from TRBV7-6 and TRBJ2-5; TRBD2 matches at 10 bases. Trimming at V came to 5 bases and at J to 5 bases, leaving 11 bases not matched to a gene. The germline V gene encodes CDR1 SGHVS and CDR2 FNYEAQ. This CDR3 region has 16 residues. The chain's CDR3 is CASSPMSGGVRETQYF. The DNA of the CDR3 is TGTGCCAGCAGCCCAATGAGCGGGGGGGTTAGGGAGACCCAGTACTTC.

V gene TRBV24-1 combines with J gene TRBJ2-4, with a tentative D call TRBD1 (5 bases). Germline CDR1 is KGHDR and CDR2 is SFDVKD. V gave up 4 bases and J gave up 3 bases, with 9 bases separating them. The CDR3 totals 14 residues. CDR3 sequence: CATSEGRGKNIQYF. Here the CDR3 DNA reads TGTGCCACCAGTGAGGGGCGAGGCAAAAACATTCAGTACTTC.

The chain employs TRBV7-2 and TRBJ2-5, with 13 positions matching TRBD2. Germline-derived CDR1 and CDR2 are SGHTA and FQGNSA. The CDR3 loop spans 16 amino acids. V trimming: 5 bases; J trimming: 5 bases; junction bases outside the gene matches: 8. The CDR3 loop is CASSPTSGGAGETQYF. Written as DNA, the CDR3 is TGTGCCAGCAGCCCTACTAGCGGGGGGGCCGGGGAGACCCAGTACTTC.

This clone came up once. The V gene is TRBV28, the J gene TRBJ2-3; TRBD2 agrees at 8 bases. The germline gives CDR1 MDHEN, CDR2 SYDVKM. The V and J ends lost 5 bases and 2 bases, in that order; junction bases with no gene match: 9. This CDR3 has 16 residues. The CDR3 DNA reads TGTGCCAGCAGTGCCCCCAGCGGGGGTCACACAGATACGCAGTATTTT. Translating it yields CASSAPSGGHTDTQYF. Full variable domain (remainder filled in from reference TRBV28 and TRBJ2-3): DVKVTQSSRYLVKRTGEKVFLECVQDMDHENMFWYRQDPGLGLRLIYFSYDVKMKEKGDIPEGYSVSREKKERFSLILESASTNQTSMYLCASSAPSGGHTDTQYFGPGTRLTVL.

The chain uses TRBV5-6 and TRBJ2-7; D gene ambiguous. Per germline, CDR1 SGHDT and CDR2 YYEEEE. This CDR3 has 12 residues. Trimming pared 0 bases from V and 4 bases from J, leaving 5 bases between. The CDR3 here is CASSLVGYEQYV. CDR3 nucleotide sequence: TGTGCCAGCAGCTTGGTCGGGTACGAGCAGTACGTC.

A few counts support this clone. The rearrangement links TRBV5-1 to TRBJ1-1, with D perhaps TRBD1 (6 bases). Germline values: CDR1 SGHRS, CDR2 YFSETQ. V lost 1 base to trimming and J lost 8 bases, with 15 bases between them. The CDR3 consists of 14 residues. The CDR3 DNA reads TGCGCCAGCAGCTTGATACAGGGTTCTTGGGAAGCTTTCTTT. Its protein product is CASSLIQGSWEAFF.

The V and J genes are TRBV10-3 and TRBJ1-3, with D tentatively TRBD1 (6 bases). The CDR3 sequence is 16 residues long. Germline CDR1 ENHRY, CDR2 SYGVKD. The V gene lost 11 bases and the J gene lost 0 bases, with 20 bases spanning the gap. The CDR3 sequence: CASKGDDGSSGNTIYF. The CDR3 coding sequence is TGTGCCTCGAAGGGGGACGATGGAAGCTCTGGAAACACCATATATTTT.

The V call is TRBV7-2, the J call TRBJ1-5; TRBD1 matches 8 bases. J gave up 1 base and V 5 bases, and 1 base lay outside the gene matches. This CDR3 has 14 amino acids. CDR1 is SGHTA and CDR2 is FQGNSA in the germline V gene. In nucleotides, the CDR3 is TGTGCCAGCAGCAGGACAGGGAGCAATCAGCCCCAGCATTTT. As protein: CASSRTGSNQPQHF.

The chain has TRBV6-5 and TRBJ2-3; 10 nucleotides line up with TRBD1. The CDR3 covers 15 residues. Trimming took 9 bases from V and 5 from J; bases not matched to a gene: 11. In germline, CDR1 is MNHEY, CDR2 SVGAGI. The chain's CDR3 is CASNNPGQGRDTQYF. DNA of the CDR3: TGTGCCAGTAATAACCCGGGACAGGGGAGAGATACGCAGTATTTT.

The chain links TRBV19 to TRBJ2-1, with 8 bases matching TRBD2. The ends lost 4 bases at V and 4 bases at J; junction bases unmatched: 6. Germline V gene data show CDR1 as LNHDA and CDR2 as SQIVND (reference sequence). This CDR3 has 15 residues. This CDR3 is CASSTAGGMYNEQFF. Here the CDR3 DNA reads TGTGCCAGTAGTACCGCGGGGGGCATGTACAATGAGCAGTTCTTC.

V and J are TRBV5-1 and TRBJ1-2; TRBD1 agrees at 7 bases. Looked up from germline, CDR1 is SGHRS and CDR2 is YFSETQ. The CDR3 loop spans 13 amino acids. V lost 4 bases and J lost 8; bases outside the gene matches: 8. CDR3 amino acids: CASSLDRVAGYTF. CDR3 nucleotides: TGCGCCAGCAGCCTCGACAGGGTGGCCGGCTACACCTTC.